This T cell receptor (beta chain) was retrieved from a study of blood T cell repertoires in COVID-19 (dated by TCRdb to 2019 to 2021). Turning to the overall study: The collaborator samples originated in the United States, Italy and Spain and spanned the acute and convalescent phases of COVID-19. A freely available public database, intended as a resource for researchers studying the immune response to SARS-CoV-2, is where the repertoires were released. Subjects who had been exposed to COVID-19, were actively infected with it, or had recovered from it provided the deeply sampled blood TCRbeta repertoires that made up the dataset. Where HLA class I and class II types were available, the types were taken from metadata supplied by the sample provider, not from assay-based typing. The samples were drawn from two sources: the first 160 participants of the ongoing ImmuneRACE study, and 1,254 subjects contributed by 6 global collaborators. The prospective study material was composed of cDNA or gDNA derived from T cells, B-cell-depleted T cells, or PBMCs. Sample metadata almost always included a de-identified subject ID, COVID-19 status, age in years and sex.

The CDR3 runs 14 amino acids, cysteine and phenylalanine included. The DNA shown is the 42-base CDR3, in frame from base 1. Per the germline V gene, SGHTA is the CDR1 and FQGNSA is the CDR2. Ends trimmed: V by 3 bases, J by 0 bases; bases unmatched to a gene: 1. As to this clone: Its cognate antigen has yet to be identified. It has no much larger one-base neighbor in the sample; base qualities were not kept.

TCRbeta CDR3 regions were amplified from genomic DNA using the immunoSEQ Assay, a bias-controlled multiplex PCR. In the original analysis: The number of nucleated cells in each sample was estimated from the amplification of reference gene primers within the assay. Sequence reads were collapsed and filtered to measure the absolute abundance of every unique TCRbeta CDR3 rearrangement. For each sample, productive Simpson clonality was calculated as the square root of Simpson's diversity index across productive rearrangements. Here the immuneACCESS table is served through TCRdb, limited to in-frame sequences with V and J called. Missing clones are a known gap in these copies; in checked studies unresolved V genes cover under half, and the rest lacks a known reason. That table gives V, J and clone size, and the DNA gave D and trimming. This sample lists 110,000 to 150,000 clones; approximately 84% were detected once. The ten largest clones add up to 40% to 55% of the sample.

Findings and caveats that apply to the study as a whole: The quantity of clinical and demographic metadata differed by source and by participant and was supplied without curation.

Whole blood was collected in K2EDTA tubes by collaborating institutions according to the institutions' own protocols. For TCRbeta analysis, collaborator samples were shipped as frozen whole blood, as isolated PBMCs, or as DNA extracted from either sample type. This clonotype originated in a human donor in a cohort sampled during active COVID-19. Source material: peripheral blood. The rearranged segments are TRBV7-2 and TRBJ1-1, with 7 bases matching TRBD1. The nucleotides read TGTGCCAGCAGCTTGGACAGGATGAACACTGAAGCTTTCTTT. Translated, it gives CASSLDRMNTEAFF.